Sequencing of this TCR beta chain was carried out in a study of blood T cell repertoires in COVID-19. Study information: PBMCs, B-cell-depleted T cells, or T cells provided the cDNA or gDNA that made up the material.

Methods used by the authors: Estimation of nucleated cell counts relied on the amplification of reference gene primers. The data were produced by immunoSEQ multiplex PCR, yet TCRdb's version contains in-frame clones alone and is incomplete. Clone size and V and J calls were adopted from that table, with D and trimming inferred from the DNA. The table has about 60,000 clones, approximately 86% seen once. Germline assignment: CDR1 MNHEY and CDR2 SMNVEV (reference sequence). Trimming took off 1 base at V and 4 bases at J, with 10 bases between the two ends. The CDR3 extends over 15 amino acids. The sequence came from a human donor with acute or convalescent COVID-19. The donor label of this sample is uncertain. V usage is TRBV27 and J usage is TRBJ2-2; a possible D gene is TRBD1 (5 bases). Input material: peripheral blood. The CDR3 DNA is TGTGCCAGCAGTTTATGGGGCAGGTTCACCGGGGAGCTGTTTTTT. Its translation is CASSLWGRFTGELFF.